The rows below give T cell receptor beta chains drawn from one sample of a study of blood T cell repertoires in COVID-19. Assay: immunoSEQ multiplex PCR; the TCRdb copy retains only in-frame clones and omits some. The table lists about 80,000 clones, over 80% of them singletons. Sequencing was carried out using peripheral blood. These receptors were collected from a human donor in a cohort sampled during active COVID-19. The CDR3 runs from the conserved cysteine through the conserved F or W. The order of the fields is CDR3 DNA, CDR3 protein, J gene, D gene, V gene, clone size. The D gene is left open where the match is weak. Some rows mark clone size as missing; the rest say once, few, many or name a class of expanded clone.

CDR3 DNA: TGTGCCAGCAGCTTGGACAGACCGAACACTGAAGCTTTCTTT; CDR3 protein: CASSLDRPNTEAFF; J gene: TRBJ1-1; D gene: -; V gene: TRBV7-2; clone size: -
CDR3 DNA: TGTGCCAGCAGGACGACAGGTCCCAGCAATCAGCCCCAGCATTTT; CDR3 protein: CASRTTGPSNQPQHF; J gene: TRBJ1-5; D gene: -; V gene: TRBV28; clone size: -
CDR3 DNA: TGCGCCAGCAGCCAAGCCCCCGGGAGAGAGACCCAGTACTTC; CDR3 protein: CASSQAPGRETQYF; J gene: TRBJ2-5; D gene: -; V gene: TRBV4-1; clone size: -
CDR3 DNA: TGTGCCAGCAGCCTCTACACAGATACGCAGTATTTT; CDR3 protein: CASSLYTDTQYF; J gene: TRBJ2-3; D gene: -; V gene: TRBV11-2; clone size: once
CDR3 DNA: TGTGCCAGCAGCTCCGGCCTGGGCGCAGGAAACACCGGGGAGCTGTTTTTT; CDR3 protein: CASSSGLGAGNTGELFF; J gene: TRBJ2-2; D gene: -; V gene: TRBV5-4; clone size: once
CDR3 DNA: TGTGCCACCAGCAGAGATCCAAGGTTGCGGACAGATACGCAGTATTTT; CDR3 protein: CATSRDPRLRTDTQYF; J gene: TRBJ2-3; D gene: -; V gene: TRBV15; clone size: -
CDR3 DNA: TGCAGCGTTGAATCCAATAACTATGGCTACACCTTC; CDR3 protein: CSVESNNYGYTF; J gene: TRBJ1-2; D gene: -; V gene: TRBV29-1; clone size: -
CDR3 DNA: TGTGCCAGCAGTTTAGGCAGGGTGCAGCCCCAGCATTTT; CDR3 protein: CASSLGRVQPQHF; J gene: TRBJ1-5; D gene: -; V gene: TRBV12-3/TRBV12-4; clone size: -
CDR3 DNA: TGTGCCAGCAGCTCCCCGAGGGGGGGAAATGGGGCCAACGTCCTGACTTTC; CDR3 protein: CASSSPRGGNGANVLTF; J gene: TRBJ2-6; D gene: -; V gene: TRBV7-6; clone size: -
CDR3 DNA: TGTGCCAGTAGCACCGGGACACCAGATACGCAGTATTTT; CDR3 protein: CASSTGTPDTQYF; J gene: TRBJ2-3; D gene: -; V gene: TRBV19; clone size: -
CDR3 DNA: TGTGCCAGCAGCTTGTACGGGACAGGGCCAGATACGCAGTATTTT; CDR3 protein: CASSLYGTGPDTQYF; J gene: TRBJ2-3; D gene: TRBD1; V gene: TRBV7-3; clone size: few
CDR3 DNA: TGTGCCAGCAGCTTGGGGGGCCTCAATCAGCCCCAGCATTTT; CDR3 protein: CASSLGGLNQPQHF; J gene: TRBJ1-5; D gene: -; V gene: TRBV5-4; clone size: few
CDR3 DNA: TGTGCCAGCAGTTTGGGGCAACCTACCTACGAGCAGTACTTC; CDR3 protein: CASSLGQPTYEQYF; J gene: TRBJ2-7; D gene: -; V gene: TRBV28; clone size: -
CDR3 DNA: TGTGCCAGCAGCGTAACAGGGTCAGGCGAGCAGTACTTC; CDR3 protein: CASSVTGSGEQYF; J gene: TRBJ2-7; D gene: -; V gene: TRBV9; clone size: -
CDR3 DNA: TGTGCCAGCAGCCAGAGAATCCACGAGCAGTACTTC; CDR3 protein: CASSQRIHEQYF; J gene: TRBJ2-7; D gene: -; V gene: TRBV3-1/TRBV3-2; clone size: -
CDR3 DNA: TGTGCCAGCAGCCCCGGGACTAGCGGGAGCGTTGACAATGAGCAGTTCTTC; CDR3 protein: CASSPGTSGSVDNEQFF; J gene: TRBJ2-1; D gene: TRBD2; V gene: TRBV7-9; clone size: -
CDR3 DNA: TGTGCCAGCAGTTATATCGGGGAGGTCGGCGAAAAACTGTTTTTT; CDR3 protein: CASSYIGEVGEKLFF; J gene: TRBJ1-4; D gene: -; V gene: TRBV28; clone size: -
CDR3 DNA: TGCGCCAGCAGCTTGGAATCAGGGACTAACTATGGCTACACCTTC; CDR3 protein: CASSLESGTNYGYTF; J gene: TRBJ1-2; D gene: -; V gene: TRBV5-1; clone size: few
CDR3 DNA: TGTGCCAGCGGGAAGACAGGCAACCAAGAGACCCAGTACTTC; CDR3 protein: CASGKTGNQETQYF; J gene: TRBJ2-5; D gene: -; V gene: TRBV7-9; clone size: -
CDR3 DNA: TGTGCCAGCAGCCCCGTTTCGGGAGGGCACACCGGGGAGCTGTTTTTT; CDR3 protein: CASSPVSGGHTGELFF; J gene: TRBJ2-2; D gene: TRBD2; V gene: TRBV3-1/TRBV3-2; clone size: -
CDR3 DNA: TGTGCCAGCTCACCGGAGGACGAGCAGTACTTC; CDR3 protein: CASSPEDEQYF; J gene: TRBJ2-7; D gene: -; V gene: TRBV18; clone size: -
CDR3 DNA: TGTGCCATCAGTGAGCTAGCGGGGGGCACAGATACGCAGTATTTT; CDR3 protein: CAISELAGGTDTQYF; J gene: TRBJ2-3; D gene: TRBD2; V gene: TRBV10-3; clone size: -
CDR3 DNA: TGTGCCAGCAGCTTAGGGGGGACTAGCGGGAGGCAAGAACTGGCTCGGCAGTACTTC; CDR3 protein: CASSLGGTSGRQELARQYF; J gene: TRBJ2-7; D gene: TRBD2; V gene: TRBV11-3; clone size: -
CDR3 DNA: TGTGCCAGCAGCCAAGACGCGGTATCTGGAAACACCATATATTTT; CDR3 protein: CASSQDAVSGNTIYF; J gene: TRBJ1-3; D gene: -; V gene: TRBV3-1/TRBV3-2; clone size: -
CDR3 DNA: TGCGCCAGCAGCCTGACAGGGGTCGAGGGGCAGTTCTTC; CDR3 protein: CASSLTGVEGQFF; J gene: TRBJ2-1; D gene: TRBD1; V gene: TRBV5-1; clone size: -
CDR3 DNA: TGCGCCAGCAGGATCGGGGTCAATGAGCAGTTCTTC; CDR3 protein: CASRIGVNEQFF; J gene: TRBJ2-1; D gene: -; V gene: TRBV5-1; clone size: -
CDR3 DNA: TGTGCCAGCGCACCCCCGGGGAAAGAGACCCAGTACTTC; CDR3 protein: CASAPPGKETQYF; J gene: TRBJ2-5; D gene: -; V gene: TRBV6-6; clone size: once
CDR3 DNA: TGCGCCAGCAGCCCTGAGGAGTGGGAGGGGGGGCCCCAGCATTTT; CDR3 protein: CASSPEEWEGGPQHF; J gene: TRBJ1-5; D gene: -; V gene: TRBV5-1; clone size: -
CDR3 DNA: TGTGCCAGCAGCCTCACCGGGACAGGGAGGACAGATACGCAGTATTTT; CDR3 protein: CASSLTGTGRTDTQYF; J gene: TRBJ2-3; D gene: TRBD1; V gene: TRBV11-1; clone size: -
CDR3 DNA: TGTGCCAGCTCAGGACAGGGGAGCCGTACGGCAGATACGCAGTATTTT; CDR3 protein: CASSGQGSRTADTQYF; J gene: TRBJ2-3; D gene: TRBD1; V gene: TRBV18; clone size: once
CDR3 DNA: TGTGCCAGCGTAGGGACTAGCGGGAGTAGGCGGGAGACCCAGTACTTC; CDR3 protein: CASVGTSGSRRETQYF; J gene: TRBJ2-5; D gene: TRBD2; V gene: TRBV3-1/TRBV3-2; clone size: few